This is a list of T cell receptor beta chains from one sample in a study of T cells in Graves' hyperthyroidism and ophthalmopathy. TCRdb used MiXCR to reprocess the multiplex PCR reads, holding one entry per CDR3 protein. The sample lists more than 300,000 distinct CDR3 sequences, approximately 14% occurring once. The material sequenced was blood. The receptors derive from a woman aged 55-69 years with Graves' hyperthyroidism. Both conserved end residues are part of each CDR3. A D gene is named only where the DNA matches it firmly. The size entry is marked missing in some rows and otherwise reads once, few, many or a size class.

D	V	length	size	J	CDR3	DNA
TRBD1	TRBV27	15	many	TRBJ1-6	CASSFLDRGGSPLHF	TGTGCCAGCAGTTTTTTGGACAGGGGTGGTTCACCCCTCCACTTT
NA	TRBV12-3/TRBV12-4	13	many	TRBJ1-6	CASSFMLGSPLHF	TGTGCCAGCAGTTTTATGCTTGGTTCACCCCTCCACTTT
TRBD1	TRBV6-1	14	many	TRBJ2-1	CASSDYRGLNEQFF	TGTGCCAGCAGTGACTACAGGGGGCTCAATGAGCAGTTCTTC
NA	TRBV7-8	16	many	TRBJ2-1	CASSSRDARRYNEQFF	TGTGCCAGCAGTAGCCGGGACGCGCGCCGCTACAATGAGCAGTTCTTC
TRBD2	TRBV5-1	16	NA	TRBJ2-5	CASSLAASGSWETQYF	TGCGCCAGCAGCTTGGCGGCTAGCGGGAGTTGGGAGACCCAGTACTTC
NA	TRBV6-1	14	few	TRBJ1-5	CASSEGGLRGTQHF	TGTGCCAGCAGTGAAGGAGGTCTAAGAGGAACCCAGCATTTT
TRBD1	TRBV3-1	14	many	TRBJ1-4	CASRRDRGNEKLFF	TGTGCCAGCAGACGCGACAGGGGTAATGAAAAACTGTTTTTT
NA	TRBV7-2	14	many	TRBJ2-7	CASSLVQDRYEQYF	TGTGCCAGCAGCTTAGTCCAGGACAGATACGAGCAGTACTTC
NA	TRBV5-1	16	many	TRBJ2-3	CASSPSPTGITDTQYF	TGCGCCAGCAGCCCCTCCCCTACAGGGATCACAGATACGCAGTATTTT
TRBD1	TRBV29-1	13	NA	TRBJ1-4	CSVRQGAGEKLFF	TGCAGCGTTCGACAGGGGGCTGGAGAAAAACTGTTTTTT
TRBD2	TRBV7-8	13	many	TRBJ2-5	CASSPSPGGPQYF	TGTGCCAGCAGCCCCAGCCCGGGGGGGCCCCAGTACTTC
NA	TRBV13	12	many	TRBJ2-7	CASSLERGEQYF	TGTGCCAGCAGCTTAGAGCGTGGCGAGCAGTACTTC
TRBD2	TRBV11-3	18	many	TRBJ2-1	CASNGLAGGPTAPNEQFF	TGTGCCAGCAACGGACTAGCGGGAGGCCCCACCGCGCCCAATGAGCAGTTCTTC
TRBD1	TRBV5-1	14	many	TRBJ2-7	CASSSATGLGEQYF	TGCGCCAGCAGCTCAGCGACAGGGCTTGGTGAGCAGTACTTC
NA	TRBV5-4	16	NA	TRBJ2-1	CASSKDGAIIYNEQFF	TGTGCCAGCAGCAAGGACGGAGCTATAATCTACAATGAGCAGTTCTTC
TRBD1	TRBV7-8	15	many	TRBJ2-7	CASSPLTGSTYEQYF	TGTGCCAGCAGCCCCTTGACAGGGTCTACCTACGAGCAGTACTTC
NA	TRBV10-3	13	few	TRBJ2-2	CAIRDTNTGELFF	TGTGCCATACGGGACACCAACACCGGGGAGCTGTTTTTT
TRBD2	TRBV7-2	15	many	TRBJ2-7	CASSTRLAGPYEQYF	TGTGCCAGCAGCACCCGACTAGCGGGACCCTACGAGCAGTACTTC
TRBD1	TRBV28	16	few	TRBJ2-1	CASSPSPGQGANEQFF	TGTGCCAGCAGTCCCTCCCCGGGACAGGGGGCGAATGAGCAGTTCTTC
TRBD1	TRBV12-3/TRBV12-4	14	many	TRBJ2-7	CASSSGQGNYEQYF	TGTGCCAGCAGCTCGGGACAGGGGAACTACGAGCAGTACTTC
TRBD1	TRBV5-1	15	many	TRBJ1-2	CASSLAGTGKFGYTF	TGCGCCAGCAGCTTGGCCGGGACAGGGAAGTTTGGCTACACCTTC
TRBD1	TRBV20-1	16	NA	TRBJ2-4	CSAREALGRGLNIQYF	TGCAGTGCTAGAGAGGCCCTTGGCAGGGGGCTGAACATTCAGTACTTC
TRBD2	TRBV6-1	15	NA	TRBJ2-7	CASSRTSGTSYEQYF	TGTGCCAGCAGCCGGACTAGCGGGACTTCCTACGAGCAGTACTTC
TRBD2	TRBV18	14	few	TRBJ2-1	CASSPEREGHEQFF	TGTGCCAGCTCACCGGAGCGGGAGGGGCATGAGCAGTTCTTC